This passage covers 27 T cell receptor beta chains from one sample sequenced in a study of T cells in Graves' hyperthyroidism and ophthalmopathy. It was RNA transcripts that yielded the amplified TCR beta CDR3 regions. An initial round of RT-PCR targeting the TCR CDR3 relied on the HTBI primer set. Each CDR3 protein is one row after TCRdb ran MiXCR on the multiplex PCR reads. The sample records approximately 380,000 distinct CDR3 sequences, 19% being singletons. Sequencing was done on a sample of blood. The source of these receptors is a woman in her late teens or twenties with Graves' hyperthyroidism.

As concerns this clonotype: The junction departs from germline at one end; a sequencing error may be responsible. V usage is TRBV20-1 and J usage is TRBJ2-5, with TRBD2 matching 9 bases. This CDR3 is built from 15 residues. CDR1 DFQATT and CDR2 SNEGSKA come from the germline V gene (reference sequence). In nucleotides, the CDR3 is TGCAGTGCCATCCCGGCTAGCGGGATCCAAGATACCCAGTACTTC. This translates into CSAIPASGIQDTQYF.

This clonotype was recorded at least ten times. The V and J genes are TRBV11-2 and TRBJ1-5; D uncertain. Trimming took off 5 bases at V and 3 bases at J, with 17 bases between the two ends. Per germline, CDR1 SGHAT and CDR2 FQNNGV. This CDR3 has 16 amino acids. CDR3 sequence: CASSPFGRRHNQPQHF. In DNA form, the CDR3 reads TGTGCCAGCAGCCCCTTTGGCAGGCGCCACAATCAGCCCCAGCATTTT. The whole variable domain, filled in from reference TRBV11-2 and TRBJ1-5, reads EAGVAQSPRYKIIEKRQSVAFWCNPISGHATLYWYQQILGQGPKLLIQFQNNGVVDDSQLPKDRFSAERLKGVDSTLKIQPAKLEDSAVYLCASSPFGRRHNQPQHFGDGTRLSIL.

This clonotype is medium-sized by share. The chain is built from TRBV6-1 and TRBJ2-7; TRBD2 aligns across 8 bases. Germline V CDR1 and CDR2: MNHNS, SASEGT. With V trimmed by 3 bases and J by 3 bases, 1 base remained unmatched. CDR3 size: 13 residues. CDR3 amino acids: CASSERGDYEQYF. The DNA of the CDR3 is TGTGCCAGCAGTGAGCGGGGGGACTACGAGCAGTACTTC.

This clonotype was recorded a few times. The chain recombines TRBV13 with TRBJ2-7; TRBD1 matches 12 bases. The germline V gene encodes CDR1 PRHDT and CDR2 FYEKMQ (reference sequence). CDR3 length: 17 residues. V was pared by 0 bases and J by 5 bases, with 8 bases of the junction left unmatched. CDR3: CASSLGFGGQGAHEQYF. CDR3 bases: TGTGCCAGCAGCTTAGGGTTCGGGGGACAGGGGGCCCACGAGCAGTACTTC.

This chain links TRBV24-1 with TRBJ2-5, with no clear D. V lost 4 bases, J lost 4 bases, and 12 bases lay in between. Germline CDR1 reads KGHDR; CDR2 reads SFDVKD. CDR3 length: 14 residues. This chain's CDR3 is CATSEATSRETQYF. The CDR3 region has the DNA TGTGCCACCAGTGAGGCAACTTCGAGAGAGACCCAGTACTTC.

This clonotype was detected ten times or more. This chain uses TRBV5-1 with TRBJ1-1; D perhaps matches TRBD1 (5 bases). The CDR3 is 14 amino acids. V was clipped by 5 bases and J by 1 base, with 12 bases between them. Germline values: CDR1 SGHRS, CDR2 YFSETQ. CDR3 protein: CASSLLDTNTEAFF. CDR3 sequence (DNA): TGCGCCAGCAGTCTACTGGACACGAACACTGAAGCTTTCTTT.

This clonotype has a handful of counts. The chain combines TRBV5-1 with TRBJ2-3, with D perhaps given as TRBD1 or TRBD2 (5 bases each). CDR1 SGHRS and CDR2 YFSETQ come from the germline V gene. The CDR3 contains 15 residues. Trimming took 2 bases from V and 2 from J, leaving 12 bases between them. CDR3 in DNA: TGCGCCAGCAGCTTAGGGGACGGCCACACAGATACGCAGTATTTT. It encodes CASSLGDGHTDTQYF.

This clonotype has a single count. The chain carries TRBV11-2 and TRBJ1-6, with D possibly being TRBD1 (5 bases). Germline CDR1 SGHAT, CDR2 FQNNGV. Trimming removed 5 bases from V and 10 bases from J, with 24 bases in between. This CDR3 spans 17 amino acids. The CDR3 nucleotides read TGTGCCAGCAGCCTACTCCCTCCAGGGATCGGTACGTCACCCCTCCACTTT. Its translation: CASSLLPPGIGTSPLHF.

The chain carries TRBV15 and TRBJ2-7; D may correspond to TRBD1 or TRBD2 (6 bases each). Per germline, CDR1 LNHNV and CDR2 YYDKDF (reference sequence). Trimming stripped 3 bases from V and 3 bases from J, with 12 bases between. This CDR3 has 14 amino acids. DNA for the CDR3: TGTGCCACCAGCAGCGGGGGCGCCAGCTACGAGCAGTACTTC. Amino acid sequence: CATSSGGASYEQYF. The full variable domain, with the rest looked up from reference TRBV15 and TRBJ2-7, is DAMVIQNPRYQVTQFGKPVTLSCSQTLNHNVMYWYQQKSSQAPKLLFHYYDKDFNNEADTPDNFQSRRPNTSFCFLDIRSPGLGDTAMYLCATSSGGASYEQYFGPGTRLTVT.

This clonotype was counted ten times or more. In nucleotides, the CDR3 is TGTGCCAGCAGTGAAGTGGAGGGCGGCAATCAGCCCCAGCATTTT. It specifies CASSEVEGGNQPQHF. The V and J genes are TRBV6-1 and TRBJ1-5; no firm D call. The CDR3 spans 15 residues. CDR1 is MNHNS and CDR2 is SASEGT in the germline V gene. The ends were cut back, 1 base at V and 2 bases at J, with 9 bases in the middle.

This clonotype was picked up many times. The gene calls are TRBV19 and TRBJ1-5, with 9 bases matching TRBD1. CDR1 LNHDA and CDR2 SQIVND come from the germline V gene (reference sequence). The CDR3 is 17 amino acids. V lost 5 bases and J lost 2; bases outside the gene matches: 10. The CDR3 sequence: CASSVPWGQGGNQPQHF. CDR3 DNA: TGTGCCAGTAGTGTCCCTTGGGGACAGGGTGGCAATCAGCCCCAGCATTTT. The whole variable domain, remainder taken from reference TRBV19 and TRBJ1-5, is DGGITQSPKYLFRKEGQNVTLSCEQNLNHDAMYWYRQDPGQGLRLIYYSQIVNDFQKGDIAEGYSVSREKKESFPLTVTSAQKNPTAFYLCASSVPWGQGGNQPQHFGDGTRLSIL.

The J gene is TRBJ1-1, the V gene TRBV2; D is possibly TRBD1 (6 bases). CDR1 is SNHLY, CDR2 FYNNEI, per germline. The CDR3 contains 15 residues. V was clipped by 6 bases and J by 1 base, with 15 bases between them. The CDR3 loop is CASSLGWTANTEAFF. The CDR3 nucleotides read TGTGCCAGCAGCCTGGGGTGGACAGCGAACACTGAAGCTTTCTTT.

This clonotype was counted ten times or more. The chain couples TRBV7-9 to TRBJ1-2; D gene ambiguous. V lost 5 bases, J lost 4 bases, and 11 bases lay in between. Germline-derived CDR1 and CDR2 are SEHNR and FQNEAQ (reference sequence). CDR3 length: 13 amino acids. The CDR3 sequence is CASSVLDFYGYTF. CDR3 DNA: TGTGCCAGCAGCGTACTTGACTTCTATGGCTACACCTTC.

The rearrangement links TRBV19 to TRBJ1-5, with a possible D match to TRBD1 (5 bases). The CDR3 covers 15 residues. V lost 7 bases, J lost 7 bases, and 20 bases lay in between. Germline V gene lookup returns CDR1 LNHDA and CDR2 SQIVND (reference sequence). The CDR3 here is CASNSGEGRRQPQHF. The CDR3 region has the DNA TGTGCCAGTAACTCCGGGGAGGGGCGGCGGCAGCCCCAGCATTTT.

The CDR3: CASSLVENGNTEAFF. DNA for the CDR3: TGTGCCAGCAGCTTAGTAGAGAATGGGAACACTGAAGCTTTCTTT. The rearrangement joins TRBV11-3 to TRBJ1-1; D call uncertain. Germline-derived CDR1 and CDR2 are SGHNT and YENEEA. The length of the CDR3 is 15 residues. The ends were cut back, 1 base at V and 1 base at J, with 10 bases in the middle. The whole variable domain, filled in from reference TRBV11-3 and TRBJ1-1, reads EAGVVQSPRYKIIEKKQPVAFWCNPISGHNTLYWYLQNLGQGPELLIRYENEEAVDDSQLPKDRFSAERLKGVDSTLKIQPAELGDSAVYLCASSLVENGNTEAFFGQGTRLTVV.

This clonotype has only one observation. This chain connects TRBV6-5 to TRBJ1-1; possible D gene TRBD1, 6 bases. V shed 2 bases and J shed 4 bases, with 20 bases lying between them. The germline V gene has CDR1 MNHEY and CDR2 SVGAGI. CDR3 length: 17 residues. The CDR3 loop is CASSYRTATGGSTEAFF. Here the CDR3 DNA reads TGTGCCAGCAGTTACCGGACAGCGACAGGCGGAAGCACTGAAGCTTTCTTT.

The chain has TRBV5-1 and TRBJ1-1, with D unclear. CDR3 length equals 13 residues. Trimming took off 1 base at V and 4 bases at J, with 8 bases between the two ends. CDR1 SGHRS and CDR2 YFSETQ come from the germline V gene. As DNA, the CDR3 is TGCGCCAGCAGCTTGAGCCGGGCCACTGAAGCTTTCTTT. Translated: CASSLSRATEAFF.

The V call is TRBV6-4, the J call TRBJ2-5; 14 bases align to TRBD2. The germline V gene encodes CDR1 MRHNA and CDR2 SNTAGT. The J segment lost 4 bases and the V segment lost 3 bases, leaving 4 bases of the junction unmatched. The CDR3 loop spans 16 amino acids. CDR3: CASSETSGGARETQYF. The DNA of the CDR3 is TGTGCCAGCAGTGAGACTAGCGGGGGGGCCAGAGAGACCCAGTACTTC.

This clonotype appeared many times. The CDR3 DNA reads as TGTGCCAGCAGTGAGGACACCGGGGAGCTGTTTTTT. This gives the protein CASSEDTGELFF. The chain employs TRBV6-4 and TRBJ2-2; D remains ambiguous. The CDR3 length is 12 residues. Germline V CDR1 and CDR2: MRHNA, SNTAGT. Trimming cost V 3 bases and J 3 bases, with 2 bases left between them.

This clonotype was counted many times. The CDR3 coding sequence is TGTGCCATCAGCCGGAGGGAGGACACTGAAGCTTTCTTT. It translates to CAISRREDTEAFF. The chain is built from TRBV10-3 and TRBJ1-1; D unresolved. Trimming cost V 6 bases and J 3 bases, with 11 bases left between them. The CDR3 extends over 13 amino acids. Germline CDR1 is ENHRY and CDR2 is SYGVKD.

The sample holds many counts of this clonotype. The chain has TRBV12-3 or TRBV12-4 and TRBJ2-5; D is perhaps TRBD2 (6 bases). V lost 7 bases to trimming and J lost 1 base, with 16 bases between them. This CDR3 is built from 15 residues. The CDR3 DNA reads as TGTGCCAGCACCGATTGGGCTAGCGCCCAAGAGACCCAGTACTTC. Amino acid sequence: CASTDWASAQETQYF.

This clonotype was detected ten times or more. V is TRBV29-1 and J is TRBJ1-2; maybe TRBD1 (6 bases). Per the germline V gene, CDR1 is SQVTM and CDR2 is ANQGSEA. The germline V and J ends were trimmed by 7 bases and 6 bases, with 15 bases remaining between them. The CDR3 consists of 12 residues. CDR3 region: CSATRGGDGYTF. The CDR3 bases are TGCAGCGCAACGAGGGGGGGCGATGGCTACACCTTC.

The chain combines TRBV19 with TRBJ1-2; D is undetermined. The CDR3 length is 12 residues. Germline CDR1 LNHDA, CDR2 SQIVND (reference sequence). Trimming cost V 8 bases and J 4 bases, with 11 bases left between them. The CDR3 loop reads CASLDTVYGYTF. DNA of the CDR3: TGTGCCAGTTTGGATACAGTCTATGGCTACACCTTC.

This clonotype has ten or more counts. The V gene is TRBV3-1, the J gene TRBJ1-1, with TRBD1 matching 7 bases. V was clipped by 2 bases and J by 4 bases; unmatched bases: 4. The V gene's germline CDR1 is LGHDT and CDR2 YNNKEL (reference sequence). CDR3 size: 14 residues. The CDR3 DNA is TGTGCCAGCAGCCAACGTGGGGACAGCACTGAAGCTTTCTTT. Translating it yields CASSQRGDSTEAFF. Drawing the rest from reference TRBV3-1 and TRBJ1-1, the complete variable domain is DTAVSQTPKYLVTQMGNDKSIKCEQNLGHDTMYWYKQDSKKFLKIMFSYNNKELIINETVPNRFSPKSPDKAHLNLHINSLELGDSAVYFCASSQRGDSTEAFFGQGTRLTVV.

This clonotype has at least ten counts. The CDR3 sequence: CASTIQGALGTGELFF. The CDR3 coding sequence is TGTGCCAGCACCATCCAGGGGGCCCTGGGGACCGGGGAGCTGTTTTTT. V usage is TRBV7-3 and J usage is TRBJ2-2, with TRBD1 matching 8 bases. The J segment lost 5 bases and the V segment lost 7 bases, leaving 12 bases of the junction unmatched. This CDR3 has 16 residues. Germline CDR1 and CDR2: SGHTA and FQGTGA.

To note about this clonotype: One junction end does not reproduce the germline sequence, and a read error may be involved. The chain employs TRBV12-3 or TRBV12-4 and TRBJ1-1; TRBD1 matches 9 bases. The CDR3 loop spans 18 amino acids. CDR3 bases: TGTGCTAGCAGTTCGGACGAAAACCGAACAGGGGGCGGCACTGAAGCTTGCTTT. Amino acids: CASSSDENRTGGGTEACF.

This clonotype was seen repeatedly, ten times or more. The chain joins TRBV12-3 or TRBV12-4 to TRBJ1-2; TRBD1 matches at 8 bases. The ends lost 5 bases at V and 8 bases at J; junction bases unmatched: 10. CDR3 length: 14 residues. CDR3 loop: CASSPPGQAIGYTF. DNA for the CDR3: TGTGCCAGCAGTCCCCCGGGACAGGCAATCGGCTACACCTTC.